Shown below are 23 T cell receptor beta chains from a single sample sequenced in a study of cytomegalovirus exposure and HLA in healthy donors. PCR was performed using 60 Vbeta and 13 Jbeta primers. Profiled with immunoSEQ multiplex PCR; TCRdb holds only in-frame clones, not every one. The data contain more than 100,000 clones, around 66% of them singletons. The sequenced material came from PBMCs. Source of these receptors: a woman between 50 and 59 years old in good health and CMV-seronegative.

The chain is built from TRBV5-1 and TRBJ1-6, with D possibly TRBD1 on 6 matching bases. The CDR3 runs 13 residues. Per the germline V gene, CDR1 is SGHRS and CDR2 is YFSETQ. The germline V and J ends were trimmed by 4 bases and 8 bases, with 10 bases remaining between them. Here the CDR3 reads CASSPAGDSPLHF. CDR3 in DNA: TGCGCCAGCAGCCCCGCAGGGGATTCACCCCTCCACTTT.

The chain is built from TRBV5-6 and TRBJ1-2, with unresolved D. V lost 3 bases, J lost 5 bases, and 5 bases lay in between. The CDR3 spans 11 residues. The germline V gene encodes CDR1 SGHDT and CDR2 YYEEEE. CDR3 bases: TGTGCCAGCAGCTCGTTGTATGGCTACACCTTC. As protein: CASSSLYGYTF.

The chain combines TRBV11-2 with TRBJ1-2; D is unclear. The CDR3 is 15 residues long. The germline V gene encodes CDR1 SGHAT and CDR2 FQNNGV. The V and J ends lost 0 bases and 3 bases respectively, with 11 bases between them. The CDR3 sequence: CASSLEISGDYGYTF. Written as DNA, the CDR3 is TGTGCCAGCAGCTTAGAGATCTCCGGGGACTATGGCTACACCTTC.

CDR3 in amino acids: CASSYPTRYEQYF. CDR3 DNA: TGTGCCAGCAGTTACCCGACGCGGTACGAGCAGTACTTC. The V call is TRBV6-6, the J call TRBJ2-7; D call uncertain. CDR3 length: 13 residues. V gave up 2 bases and J gave up 4 bases, with 9 bases separating them. CDR1 is MNHNY, CDR2 SVGAGI, per germline (reference sequence).

In nucleotides, the CDR3 is TGTGCCAGCACCTCCAGTGAACAGCCCCAGCATTTT. Translating it yields CASTSSEQPQHF. V is TRBV5-8 and J is TRBJ1-5; D is ambiguous. Looked up from germline, CDR1 is SGHTS and CDR2 is YDEGEE. The V end was cut by 6 bases, the J end by 7 bases, with 11 bases between. This CDR3 region has 12 residues.

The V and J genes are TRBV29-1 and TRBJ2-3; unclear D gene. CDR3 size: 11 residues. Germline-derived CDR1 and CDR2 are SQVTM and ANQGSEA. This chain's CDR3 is CGHRNTDTQYF. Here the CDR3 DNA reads TGCGGGCATAGAAACACAGATACGCAGTATTTT.

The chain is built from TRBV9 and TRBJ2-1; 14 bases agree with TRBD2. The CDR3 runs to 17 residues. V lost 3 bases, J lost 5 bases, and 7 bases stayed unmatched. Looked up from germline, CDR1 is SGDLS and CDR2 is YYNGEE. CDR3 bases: TGTGCCAGCAGCGCGGGGGTGGGACTAGCGGGAGACAATGAGCAGTTCTTC. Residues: CASSAGVGLAGDNEQFF.

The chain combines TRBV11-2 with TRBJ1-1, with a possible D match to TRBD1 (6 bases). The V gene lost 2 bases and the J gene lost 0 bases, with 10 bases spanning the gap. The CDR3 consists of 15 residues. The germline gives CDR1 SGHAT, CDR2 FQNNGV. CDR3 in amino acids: CASSLRGGMNTEAFF. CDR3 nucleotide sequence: TGTGCCAGCAGCTTAAGGGGGGGAATGAACACTGAAGCTTTCTTT. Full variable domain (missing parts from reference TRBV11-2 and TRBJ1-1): EAGVAQSPRYKIIEKRQSVAFWCNPISGHATLYWYQQILGQGPKLLIQFQNNGVVDDSQLPKDRFSAERLKGVDSTLKIQPAKLEDSAVYLCASSLRGGMNTEAFFGQGTRLTVV.

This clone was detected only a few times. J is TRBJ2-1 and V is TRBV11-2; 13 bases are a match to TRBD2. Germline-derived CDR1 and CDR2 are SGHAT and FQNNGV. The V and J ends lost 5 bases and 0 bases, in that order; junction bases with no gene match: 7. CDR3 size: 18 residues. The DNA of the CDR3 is TGTGCCAGCAGCATGGGACTAGCGGGGATGAGCTCCTACAATGAGCAGTTCTTC. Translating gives CASSMGLAGMSSYNEQFF.

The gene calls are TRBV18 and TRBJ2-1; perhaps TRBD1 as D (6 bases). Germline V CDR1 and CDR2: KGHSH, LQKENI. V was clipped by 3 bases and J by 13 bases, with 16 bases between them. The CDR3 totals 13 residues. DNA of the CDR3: TGTGCCAGCTCACCTTACAGGGAAGCTACTCAGTTCTTC. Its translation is CASSPYREATQFF.

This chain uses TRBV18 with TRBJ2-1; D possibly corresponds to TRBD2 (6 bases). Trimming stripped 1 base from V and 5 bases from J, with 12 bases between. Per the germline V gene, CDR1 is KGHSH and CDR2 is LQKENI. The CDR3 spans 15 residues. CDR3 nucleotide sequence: TGTGCCAGCTCACCACGGAGGGCCGAGGACAATGAGCAGTTCTTC. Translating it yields CASSPRRAEDNEQFF.

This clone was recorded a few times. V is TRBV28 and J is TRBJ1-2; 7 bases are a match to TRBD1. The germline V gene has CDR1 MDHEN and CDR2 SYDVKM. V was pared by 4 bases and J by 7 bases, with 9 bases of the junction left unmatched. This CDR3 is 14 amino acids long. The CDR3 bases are TGTGCCAGCAGTTGGGGGACAGAGGACGTTGGCTACACCTTC. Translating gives CASSWGTEDVGYTF.

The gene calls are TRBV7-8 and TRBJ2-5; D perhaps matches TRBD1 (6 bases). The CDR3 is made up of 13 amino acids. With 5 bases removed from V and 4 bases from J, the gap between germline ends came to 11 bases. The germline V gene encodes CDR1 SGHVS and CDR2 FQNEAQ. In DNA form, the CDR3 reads TGTGCCAGCAGCGTGGACAGAGCAGAGACCCAGTACTTC. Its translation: CASSVDRAETQYF.

The chain's CDR3 is CASTGRAGGNNGELFF. The CDR3 nucleotides read TGTGCCAGTACGGGGCGGGCGGGAGGAAATAACGGGGAGCTGTTTTTT. The rearrangement links TRBV19 to TRBJ2-2; 8 bases align to TRBD2. CDR1 and CDR2 from the germline V gene are LNHDA and SQIVND (reference sequence). With V trimmed by 7 bases and J by 7 bases, 14 bases remained unmatched. CDR3 length equals 16 residues.

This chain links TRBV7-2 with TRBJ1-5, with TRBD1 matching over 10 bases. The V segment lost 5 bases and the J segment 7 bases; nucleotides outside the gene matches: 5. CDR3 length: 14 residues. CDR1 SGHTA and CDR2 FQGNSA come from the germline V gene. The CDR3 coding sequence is TGTGCCAGCAGCAGGACAGGGGGAGAACAGCCCCAGCATTTT. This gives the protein CASSRTGGEQPQHF.

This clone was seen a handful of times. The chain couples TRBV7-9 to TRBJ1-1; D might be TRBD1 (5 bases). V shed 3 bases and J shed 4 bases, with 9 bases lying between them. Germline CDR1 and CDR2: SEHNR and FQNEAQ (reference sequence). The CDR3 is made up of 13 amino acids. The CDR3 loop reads CASSFMGGTEAFF. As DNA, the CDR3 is TGTGCCAGCAGCTTTATGGGGGGCACTGAAGCTTTCTTT.

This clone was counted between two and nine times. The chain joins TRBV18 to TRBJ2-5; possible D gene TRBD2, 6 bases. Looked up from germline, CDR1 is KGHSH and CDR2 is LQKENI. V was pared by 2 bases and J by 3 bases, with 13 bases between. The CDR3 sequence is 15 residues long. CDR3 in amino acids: CASSPEGGREETQYF. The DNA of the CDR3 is TGTGCCAGCTCACCAGAAGGAGGGCGAGAAGAGACCCAGTACTTC. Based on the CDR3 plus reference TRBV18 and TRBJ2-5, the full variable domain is NAGVMQNPRHLVRRRGQEARLRCSPMKGHSHVYWYRQLPEEGLKFMVYLQKENIIDESGMPKERFSAEFPKEGPSILRIQQVVRGDSAAYFCASSPEGGREETQYFGPGTRLLVL.

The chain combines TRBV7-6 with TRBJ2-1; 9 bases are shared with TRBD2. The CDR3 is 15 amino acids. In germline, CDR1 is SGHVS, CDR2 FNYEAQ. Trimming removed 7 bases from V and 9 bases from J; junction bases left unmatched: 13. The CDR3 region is CASTKRVTSGFEQFF. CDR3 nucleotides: TGTGCCAGCACCAAAAGGGTGACTAGCGGCTTTGAGCAGTTCTTC.

The CDR3 coding sequence is TGTGCCAGCAGTTTAAGTCGGCCCGGGACTAGAGGCAATGAGCAGTTCTTC. Its translation: CASSLSRPGTRGNEQFF. V and J are TRBV27 and TRBJ2-1; 8 nucleotides line up with TRBD2. J gave up 6 bases and V 2 bases, and 12 bases lay outside the gene matches. In germline, CDR1 is MNHEY, CDR2 SMNVEV (reference sequence). This CDR3 region has 17 residues.

The CDR3 sequence: CASRSGSQETQYF. In nucleotides, the CDR3 is TGCGCCAGCAGAAGCGGGAGTCAAGAGACCCAGTACTTC. This chain links TRBV10-1 with TRBJ2-5; TRBD2 matches 8 bases. Germline assignment: CDR1 WNHNN and CDR2 SYGVQD (reference sequence). The CDR3 extends over 13 amino acids. The J segment lost 2 bases and the V segment lost 6 bases, leaving 2 bases of the junction unmatched.

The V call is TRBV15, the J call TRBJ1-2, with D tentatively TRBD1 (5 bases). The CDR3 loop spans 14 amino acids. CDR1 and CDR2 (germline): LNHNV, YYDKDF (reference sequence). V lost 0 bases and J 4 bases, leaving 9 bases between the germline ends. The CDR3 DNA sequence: TGTGCCACCAGCAGAGATCTAGGGGCCTATGGCTACACCTTC. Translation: CATSRDLGAYGYTF.

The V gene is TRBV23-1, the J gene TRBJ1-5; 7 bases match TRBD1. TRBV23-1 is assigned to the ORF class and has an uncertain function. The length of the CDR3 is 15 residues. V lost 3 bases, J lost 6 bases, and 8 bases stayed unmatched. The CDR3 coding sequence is TGCGCCAGCAGTCACCCCCGACAGGGTTGTCAGCCCCAGCATTTT. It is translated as CASSHPRQGCQPQHF.

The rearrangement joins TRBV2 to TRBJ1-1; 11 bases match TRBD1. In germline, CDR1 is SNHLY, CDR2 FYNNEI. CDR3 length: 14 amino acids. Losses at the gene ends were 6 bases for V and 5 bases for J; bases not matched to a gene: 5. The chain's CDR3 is CASRAGTGGTEAFF. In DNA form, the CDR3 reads TGTGCCAGCAGGGCCGGGACAGGGGGGACTGAAGCTTTCTTT.